Shown below are 30 T cell receptor beta chains from a single sample sequenced in a study of blood T cell repertoires in COVID-19. Some clones are missing from TCRdb's copy, which holds only in-frame ones; the method was immunoSEQ multiplex PCR. The table shows roughly 700,000 clones, with about nine tenths occurring only once. The source material was peripheral blood. The receptors shown here come from a woman aged 18 to 35 with acute or convalescent COVID-19.

Comment on this clone: Additional DNA sequences in this sample encode the identical CDR3. For the CDR3, the DNA is TGTGCCAGTAGTACACGGACGGGGAACTATGGCTACACCTTC. It yields the protein CASSTRTGNYGYTF. The chain joins TRBV19 to TRBJ1-2; D gene uncertain. The CDR3 extends over 14 amino acids. Between the trimmed V and J ends, which lost 4 bases and 2 bases, there was a span of 11 bases. CDR1 LNHDA and CDR2 SQIVND come from the germline V gene (reference sequence).

V usage is TRBV6-5 and J usage is TRBJ1-5; 9 nucleotides match TRBD1. Trimming at V came to 6 bases and at J to 3 bases, leaving 6 bases not matched to a gene. In germline, CDR1 is MNHEY, CDR2 SVGAGI. This CDR3 spans 15 amino acids. The CDR3, as DNA: TGTGCCAGCAGGGGGACAGGGAGGCCCAATCAGCCCCAGCATTTT. Its protein is CASRGTGRPNQPQHF.

The chain uses TRBV7-2 and TRBJ2-7, with a weak D call TRBD1 (6 bases). V was trimmed by 1 base and J by 2 bases, leaving 12 bases between them. Germline CDR1 reads SGHTA; CDR2 reads FQGNSA. The CDR3 runs to 15 residues. As DNA, the CDR3 is TGTGCCAGCAGCTTAGGGCCAGGGGACCCCTACGAGCAGTACTTC. It encodes CASSLGPGDPYEQYF.

The chain is built from TRBV7-9 and TRBJ1-2, with D perhaps matching TRBD1 (6 bases). Germline loops: CDR1 SEHNR, CDR2 FQNEAQ (reference sequence). This CDR3 is built from 16 residues. V was trimmed by 1 base and J by 7 bases, leaving 19 bases between them. Here the CDR3 DNA reads TGTGCCAGCAGCTTAGGCAGGGGCCAGGGCGGTTTTGGCTACACCTTC. Its translation is CASSLGRGQGGFGYTF.

The rearrangement links TRBV18 to TRBJ2-5; TRBD2 agrees at 12 bases. The CDR3 has 18 amino acids. Germline loops: CDR1 KGHSH, CDR2 LQKENI. V shed 3 bases, J shed 1 base, and the junction held 9 bases outside the gene matches. CDR3 residues: CASSPPSGGALGQETQYF. The CDR3 DNA is TGTGCCAGCTCACCCCCTAGCGGGGGGGCCTTGGGCCAAGAGACCCAGTACTTC. The full variable domain, its missing parts supplied by reference TRBV18 and TRBJ2-5, is NAGVMQNPRHLVRRRGQEARLRCSPMKGHSHVYWYRQLPEEGLKFMVYLQKENIIDESGMPKERFSAEFPKEGPSILRIQQVVRGDSAAYFCASSPPSGGALGQETQYFGPGTRLLVL.

This chain connects TRBV7-9 to TRBJ2-5; 12 positions agree with TRBD2. Germline trimming cut 5 bases from V and 4 bases from J; bases unmatched to any gene: 11. Germline assignment: CDR1 SEHNR and CDR2 FQNEAQ (reference sequence). This CDR3 has 17 amino acids. CDR3 sequence reads: CASSRSSGGVSPETQYF. The CDR3 DNA sequence: TGTGCCAGCAGCCGCTCTAGCGGGGGGGTATCCCCAGAGACCCAGTACTTC.

The chain uses TRBV4-1 and TRBJ1-1; 8 bases are a match to TRBD1. The CDR3 runs to 16 residues. V gave up 0 bases and J gave up 3 bases; unmatched junction bases: 6. Germline CDR1 is MGHRA and CDR2 is YSYEKL. The CDR3 region has the DNA TGCGCCAGCAGCCAAGATGCTCGGACAGGGTACACTGAAGCTTTCTTT. This encodes CASSQDARTGYTEAFF.

This chain's CDR3 is CASSSPHRGRDSNQPQHF. In DNA, the CDR3 is TGTGCCAGTAGTTCGCCGCACAGGGGGAGGGATAGCAATCAGCCCCAGCATTTT. V is TRBV19 and J is TRBJ1-5; TRBD1 matches 8 bases. V was pared by 5 bases and J by 0 bases, with 12 bases of the junction left unmatched. This CDR3 region has 18 residues. The germline V gene encodes CDR1 LNHDA and CDR2 SQIVND (reference sequence).

This clone was seen once. The genes are TRBV7-2 and TRBJ1-2; TRBD1 matches 7 bases. This CDR3 region has 17 residues. Germline lookup yields CDR1 SGHTA and CDR2 FQGNSA. V shed 1 base, J shed 3 bases, and the junction held 11 bases outside the gene matches. The CDR3 DNA sequence: TGTGCCAGCAGCTTAGATTCCACCACAGGGGCGCACTATGGCTACACCTTC. It is translated as CASSLDSTTGAHYGYTF.

The chain joins TRBV7-3 to TRBJ2-7; D might be TRBD2 (6 bases). CDR1 is SGHTA and CDR2 is FQGTGA in the germline V gene. This CDR3 has 13 amino acids. Trimming left V 1 base short and J 5 bases short, with 9 bases between. The CDR3 sequence is CASSLKGRNEQYF. Here the CDR3 DNA reads TGTGCCAGCAGCTTAAAGGGGAGGAACGAGCAGTACTTC.

This sequence joins TRBV29-1 and TRBJ1-3, with D maybe TRBD1 (6 bases). The CDR3 is 13 residues long. Trimming shortened V by 6 bases and J by 3 bases, and 12 bases separated the two germline ends. The germline V gene has CDR1 SQVTM and CDR2 ANQGSEA. CDR3 coding DNA: TGCAGCGTCACGCGAGGGGGTGGAAACACCATATATTTT. Encoded protein: CSVTRGGGNTIYF. Full variable domain (remainder filled in from reference TRBV29-1 and TRBJ1-3): SAVISQKPSRDICQRGTSLTIQCQVDSQVTMMFWYRQQPGQSLTLIATANQGSEATYESGFVIDKFPISRPNLTFSTLTVSNMSPEDSSIYLCSVTRGGGNTIYFGEGSWLTVV.

The V gene is TRBV19, the J gene TRBJ2-7; no firm D call. The CDR3 length is 15 residues. CDR1 is LNHDA and CDR2 is SQIVND in the germline V gene (reference sequence). Trimming left V 2 bases short and J 2 bases short, with 13 bases between. The CDR3 region has the DNA TGTGCCAGTAGTATAAAGTCGGTCAGCGCCTACGAGCAGTACTTC. Amino acids: CASSIKSVSAYEQYF.

The chain has TRBV2 and TRBJ2-1, with a weak D call TRBD1 (5 bases). With 6 bases removed from V and 5 bases from J, the gap between germline ends came to 14 bases. Germline-derived CDR1 and CDR2 are SNHLY and FYNNEI. The CDR3 is 14 amino acids. In DNA form, the CDR3 reads TGTGCCAGCAGCTGGACACCAACTAACAATGAGCAGTTCTTC. Protein product: CASSWTPTNNEQFF.

This clone has only a few counts. Distinct nucleotide sequences in the sample also encode this CDR3. The CDR3 region has the DNA TGTGCCAGCAGCGGCCGGGACAGGGCCCTCTATGGCTACACCTTC. This codes for CASSGRDRALYGYTF. The chain uses TRBV5-8 and TRBJ1-2; 9 bases line up with TRBD1. V was clipped by 4 bases and J by 4 bases; unmatched bases: 8. The CDR3 sequence is 15 residues long. Per germline, CDR1 SGHTS and CDR2 YDEGEE.

About this clone: A read error may account for a junction end that differs from germline. The rearrangement uses TRBV4-2 and TRBJ1-1, with 7 positions matching TRBD1. This CDR3 has 14 residues. Germline V gives CDR1 LGHNA, CDR2 YNFKEQ. CDR3 protein: CASSRPTGNPEAFF. The CDR3 nucleotides read TGTGCCAGCAGCCGCCCGACAGGGAACCCTGAAGCTTTCTTT.

The V gene is TRBV5-5, the J gene TRBJ1-2; D uncertain. Germline lookup yields CDR1 SGHKS and CDR2 YYEKEE (reference sequence). Trimming stripped 0 bases from V and 4 bases from J, with 13 bases between. The CDR3 runs to 15 residues. CDR3 in amino acids: CASSLGEGFGYGYTF. In DNA, the CDR3 is TGTGCCAGCAGCTTGGGTGAGGGCTTCGGCTATGGCTACACCTTC.

The V call is TRBV5-1, the J call TRBJ1-2; D uncertain. V was trimmed by 0 bases and J by 3 bases, leaving 6 bases between them. Germline CDR1 is SGHRS and CDR2 is YFSETQ. The CDR3 has 13 residues. CDR3 amino acids: CASSLEPYYGYTF. Here the CDR3 DNA reads TGCGCCAGCAGCTTGGAGCCGTACTATGGCTACACCTTC.

The chain uses TRBV9 and TRBJ2-1; 10 bases fit TRBD2. The CDR3 is made up of 15 amino acids. Trimming removed 2 bases from V and 7 bases from J; junction bases left unmatched: 6. Germline V gives CDR1 SGDLS, CDR2 YYNGEE. The CDR3 spells CASSVSGGSRNEQFF. The CDR3 bases are TGTGCCAGCAGCGTTAGCGGGGGGAGTCGTAATGAGCAGTTCTTC.

This CDR3 reads CASSSQGAYEKLFF. The CDR3 nucleotides are TGTGCCAGCAGCTCCCAGGGGGCTTATGAAAAACTGTTTTTT. The rearrangement joins TRBV9 to TRBJ1-4; 8 positions agree with TRBD1. With V trimmed by 4 bases and J by 6 bases, 5 bases remained unmatched. The CDR3 runs to 14 residues. The V gene's germline CDR1 is SGDLS and CDR2 YYNGEE.

CDR3 region: CATGTGYSYTF. CDR3 sequence (DNA): TGTGCCACCGGGACAGGGTATAGCTACACCTTC. The J gene is TRBJ1-2, the V gene TRBV2, with TRBD1 matching over 9 bases. The CDR3 length is 11 residues. Germline CDR1 reads SNHLY; CDR2 reads FYNNEI. The V and J ends lost 10 bases and 9 bases, in that order; junction bases with no gene match: 6.

The V and J genes are TRBV2 and TRBJ1-3; no firm D call. Trimming cost V 2 bases and J 4 bases, with 18 bases left between them. CDR1 and CDR2 from the germline V gene are SNHLY and FYNNEI. This CDR3 has 17 amino acids. CDR3 coding DNA: TGTGCCAGCAGTGAAAATTCGGTCGCCTTGTACGGAAACACCATATATTTT. It yields the protein CASSENSVALYGNTIYF.

The J gene is TRBJ1-5, the V gene TRBV7-2, with TRBD1 as a possible D gene (5 bases). The germline gives CDR1 SGHTA, CDR2 FQGNSA. Trimming cost V 1 base and J 0 bases, with 13 bases left between them. The CDR3 length is 17 residues. CDR3 protein: CASSLVGADDSNQPQHF. The CDR3 bases are TGTGCCAGCAGCTTAGTTGGGGCCGACGATAGCAATCAGCCCCAGCATTTT.

CDR3 DNA sequence: TGCGCCAGCAGCTTAGGGGGGGCTTTTTATTCACCCCTCCACTTT. As protein: CASSLGGAFYSPLHF. The chain recombines TRBV5-1 with TRBJ1-6, with a possible D match to TRBD1 (6 bases). The CDR3 extends over 15 amino acids. V lost 2 bases, J lost 8 bases, and 14 bases lay in between. Germline CDR1 SGHRS, CDR2 YFSETQ. Full variable domain (remainder filled in from reference TRBV5-1 and TRBJ1-6): KAGVTQTPRYLIKTRGQQVTLSCSPISGHRSVSWYQQTPGQGLQFLFEYFSETQRNKGNFPGRFSGRQFSNSRSEMNVSTLELGDSALYLCASSLGGAFYSPLHFGNGTRLTVT.

CDR3 in amino acids: CASRTNGNTEAFF. In DNA form, the CDR3 reads TGTGCCAGCAGAACTAACGGGAACACTGAAGCTTTCTTT. The V call is TRBV3-1 (or the pseudogene TRBV3-2), the J call TRBJ1-1; D is undetermined. V was pared by 6 bases and J by 1 base, with 9 bases between. The germline gives CDR1 LGHDT, CDR2 YNNKEL (reference sequence). The CDR3 extends over 13 amino acids.

The chain combines TRBV11-3 with TRBJ2-1; 7 bases line up with TRBD1. V was pared by 5 bases and J by 5 bases, with 9 bases of the junction left unmatched. Germline V gene data show CDR1 as SGHNT and CDR2 as YENEEA. This CDR3 region has 15 residues. Written as DNA, the CDR3 is TGTGCCAGCAGCACCCGAAAGGGACAGAACAATGAGCAGTTCTTC. Protein: CASSTRKGQNNEQFF. The full variable domain, in which reference TRBV11-3 and TRBJ2-1 provide the parts outside the CDR3, is EAGVVQSPRYKIIEKKQPVAFWCNPISGHNTLYWYLQNLGQGPELLIRYENEEAVDDSQLPKDRFSAERLKGVDSTLKIQPAELGDSAVYLCASSTRKGQNNEQFFGPGTRLTVL.

The chain employs TRBV2 and TRBJ1-2; D is possibly TRBD1 (6 bases). CDR1 and CDR2 from the germline V gene are SNHLY and FYNNEI. The CDR3 is 15 amino acids. V lost 2 bases to trimming and J lost 4 bases, with 14 bases between them. The CDR3 sequence: CASSERWGPLYGYTF. CDR3 bases: TGTGCCAGCAGTGAACGGTGGGGGCCCCTCTATGGCTACACCTTC.

As concerns this clone: Within the sample, other DNA sequences also encode this same CDR3. The genes are TRBV5-6 and TRBJ2-4; 9 bases match TRBD1. The junction had 2 bases not matched to a gene; V was cut back by 3 bases and J by 7 bases. Germline V lookup: CDR1 SGHDT, CDR2 YYEEEE. CDR3 length: 13 residues. CDR3 coding DNA: TGTGCCAGCAGCTGGACAGGGGCGAACATTCAGTACTTC. This gives the protein CASSWTGANIQYF.

CDR3 sequence (DNA): TGTGCCACCAGTGATGGTCGCGGGGGCAGTTATGGCTACACCTTC. As protein: CATSDGRGGSYGYTF. The V gene is TRBV24-1, the J gene TRBJ1-2; a weak D match, TRBD1 (6 bases). The V end was cut by 3 bases, the J end by 5 bases, with 15 bases between. This CDR3 is 15 amino acids long. CDR1 is KGHDR, CDR2 SFDVKD, per germline.

The chain employs TRBV12-3 or TRBV12-4 and TRBJ2-7; tentative D call: TRBD1 (6 bases). The V and J ends lost 6 bases and 4 bases respectively, with 13 bases between them. The CDR3 has 13 amino acids. The CDR3 is CASSPGTIYEQYF. The CDR3 coding sequence is TGTGCCAGCAGCCCCGGGACAATATACGAGCAGTACTTC.

The V gene is TRBV5-1, the J gene TRBJ2-1, with TRBD2 matching over 13 bases. From germline, CDR1 is SGHRS and CDR2 YFSETQ. CDR3 length equals 15 residues. Losses at the gene ends were 4 bases for V and 12 bases for J; bases not matched to a gene: 10. In DNA, the CDR3 is TGCGCCAGCAGCCGGGGACTAGCGGGGACACAGGGGCAGTTCTTC. The encoded protein is CASSRGLAGTQGQFF. Using reference TRBV5-1 and TRBJ2-1 for the parts outside the CDR3, the full variable domain is KAGVTQTPRYLIKTRGQQVTLSCSPISGHRSVSWYQQTPGQGLQFLFEYFSETQRNKGNFPGRFSGRQFSNSRSEMNVSTLELGDSALYLCASSRGLAGTQGQFFGPGTRLTVL.